This passage covers 29 T cell receptor beta chains from one sample sequenced in a study of blood T cell repertoires in COVID-19 (dated by TCRdb to between 2020 and 2021). The library was generated by the immunoSEQ multiplex PCR assay. TCRdb re-hosts the immuneACCESS table, in-frame sequences only. Its copies lack some clones; in the studies checked, an unresolved V gene accounts for under half of them, and the cause for the rest is not known. Recorded for this sample are fewer than 300,000 clones; about 85% of them occurred a single time. The ten most abundant clones make up 2.5% of the sample. Sequencing was done on a sample of PBMCs or T cells enriched from blood (not recorded which). These TCRs come from a woman aged 50 to 60 who had recovered from COVID-19.

The CDR3 here is CASSLAGRATYEQYF. The CDR3, as DNA: TGTGCCAGCAGCTTAGCGGGCAGGGCGACCTACGAGCAGTACTTC. The chain combines TRBV11-2 with TRBJ2-7; TRBD1 is a possible D gene (5 bases). V gave up 1 base and J gave up 2 bases, with 12 bases separating them. The length of the CDR3 is 15 residues. Per the germline V gene, CDR1 is SGHAT and CDR2 is FQNNGV.

There are a few counts of this clone. The CDR3 DNA reads TGCGCCAGCAGCCAAGATACGTTATCGGGGGGGGATAGCAATCAGCCCCAGCATTTT. Translating it yields CASSQDTLSGGDSNQPQHF. This sequence joins TRBV4-1 and TRBJ1-5, with D tentatively TRBD1 (5 bases). V lost 0 bases to trimming and J lost 0 bases, with 18 bases between them. The CDR3 contains 19 residues. Germline loops: CDR1 MGHRA, CDR2 YSYEKL.

J is TRBJ1-4 and V is TRBV6-5; the D gene is possibly TRBD1 (5 bases). This CDR3 is built from 14 residues. CDR1 is MNHEY and CDR2 is SVGAGI in the germline V gene. The CDR3 DNA reads as TGTGTCACGAGCCAGGGCTTGGGTAATGAAAAACTGTTTTTT. Translation: CVTSQGLGNEKLFF.

The J gene is TRBJ1-1, the V gene TRBV19; D might be TRBD1 (5 bases). The germline V and J ends were trimmed by 2 bases and 5 bases, with 9 bases remaining between them. The CDR3 length is 13 residues. The germline gives CDR1 LNHDA, CDR2 SQIVND (reference sequence). The CDR3 here is CASSIHPGTEAFF. The CDR3, as DNA: TGTGCCAGTAGTATACACCCAGGGACTGAAGCTTTCTTT.

This chain links TRBV11-2 with TRBJ1-1; D is unresolved. Looked up from germline, CDR1 is SGHAT and CDR2 is FQNNGV. CDR3 length equals 16 residues. The V gene lost 1 base and the J gene lost 1 base, with 13 bases spanning the gap. The CDR3 DNA is TGTGCCAGCAGCTTAGTTCCCCAGGCCTCGAACACTGAAGCTTTCTTT. Translation gives CASSLVPQASNTEAFF.

The V and J genes are TRBV7-8 and TRBJ2-7, with D possibly TRBD1 on 6 matching bases. The germline V and J ends were trimmed by 4 bases and 5 bases, with 15 bases remaining between them. Germline CDR1 reads SGHVS; CDR2 reads FQNEAQ. The CDR3 spans 14 residues. DNA of the CDR3: TGTGCCAGCAGCTCTTGGACAGAGTTGAACGAGCAGTACTTC. Amino acids: CASSSWTELNEQYF.

This clone came up once. The rearrangement joins TRBV4-2 to TRBJ2-3; 7 bases line up with TRBD2. Trimming removed 0 bases from V and 0 bases from J; junction bases left unmatched: 6. This CDR3 region has 17 residues. Germline CDR1 and CDR2: LGHNA and YNFKEQ. CDR3 in DNA: TGTGCCAGCAGCCAAGATCGGGGGGAGCGGAGCACAGATACGCAGTATTTT. Encoded protein: CASSQDRGERSTDTQYF.

V usage is TRBV12-3 or TRBV12-4 and J usage is TRBJ1-5; 8 nucleotides align to TRBD1. With V trimmed by 7 bases and J by 7 bases, 6 bases remained unmatched. This CDR3 is 13 amino acids long. In DNA, the CDR3 is TGTGCCAGCACCCCTCAGGGGGCGCAGCCCCAGCATTTT. Translation gives CASTPQGAQPQHF.

This chain joins TRBV9 and TRBJ2-7; no clear D gene. CDR3 length: 14 residues. Germline-derived CDR1 and CDR2 are SGDLS and YYNGEE. The V end was cut by 0 bases, the J end by 6 bases, with 13 bases between. The CDR3 DNA is TGTGCCAGCAGCGTAGATCCCGGTGGGCTCGAGCAGTACTTC. Its protein product is CASSVDPGGLEQYF.

About this clone itself: In the same sample, other DNA sequences code for this CDR3. The chain has TRBV12-3 or TRBV12-4 and TRBJ1-2; 9 nucleotides align to TRBD1. The CDR3 extends over 12 amino acids. J gave up 8 bases and V 6 bases, and 4 bases lay outside the gene matches. The DNA for the CDR3 is TGTGCCAGCAGACAGGGGGCAGGGGGCTACACCTTC. Translating gives CASRQGAGGYTF.

The chain joins TRBV7-2 to TRBJ1-5, with a tentative D call TRBD1 (5 bases). Trimming left V 1 base short and J 5 bases short, with 6 bases between. This CDR3 is 13 amino acids long. Germline V gene sequence: CDR1 SGHTA, CDR2 FQGNSA. In nucleotides, the CDR3 is TGTGCCAGCAGCTTAGTCAGGGATCAGCCCCAGCATTTT. The encoded protein is CASSLVRDQPQHF.

The V gene is TRBV5-6, the J gene TRBJ1-2, with 8 bases that match TRBD1. The J segment lost 4 bases and the V segment lost 2 bases, leaving 4 bases of the junction unmatched. Looked up from germline, CDR1 is SGHDT and CDR2 is YYEEEE. CDR3 length equals 14 residues. The CDR3 is CASSFRGRGYGYTF. The CDR3 DNA follows: TGTGCCAGCAGCTTCAGGGGGCGAGGCTATGGCTACACCTTC.

This rearrangement joins TRBV12-3 or TRBV12-4 to TRBJ2-7, with 8 nucleotides matching TRBD2. V was clipped by 6 bases and J by 5 bases; unmatched bases: 3. CDR3 size: 12 residues. The CDR3 reads CASRSGGHEQYF. The DNA for the CDR3 is TGTGCCAGCAGATCGGGGGGGCACGAGCAGTACTTC.

This chain connects TRBV6-2 or TRBV6-3 to TRBJ1-1; the D is unclear. This CDR3 contains 16 residues. The ends were cut back, 1 base at V and 3 bases at J, with 15 bases in the middle. Per the germline V gene, CDR1 is MNHEY and CDR2 is SVGEGT. The CDR3 reads CASSYFGVWGDTEAFF. The DNA for the CDR3 is TGTGCCAGCAGTTACTTCGGGGTGTGGGGAGACACTGAAGCTTTCTTT.

The chain combines TRBV5-1 with TRBJ1-6; D remains unclear. Germline assignment: CDR1 SGHRS and CDR2 YFSETQ. Trimming removed 4 bases from V and 7 bases from J, with 12 bases in between. The CDR3 runs 14 residues. The DNA for the CDR3 is TGCGCCAGCAGCCGGGCCCCGGGAAATTCACCCCTCCACTTT. The encoded protein is CASSRAPGNSPLHF.

V usage is TRBV30 and J usage is TRBJ2-7; D is possibly TRBD1 (5 bases). This CDR3 is 14 amino acids long. Germline-derived CDR1 and CDR2 are GTSNPN and SVGIG (reference sequence). Trimming pared 4 bases from V and 2 bases from J, leaving 15 bases between. For the CDR3, the DNA is TGTGCCTGGACCCCGACAGTTTCCCCCTACGAGCAGTACTTC. It encodes CAWTPTVSPYEQYF.

The chain recombines TRBV25-1 with TRBJ2-1, with D tentatively TRBD2 (5 bases). Germline V gene data show CDR1 as MGHDK and CDR2 as SYGVNS. The V end was cut by 5 bases, the J end by 4 bases, with 12 bases between. The CDR3 sequence is 14 residues long. The CDR3 loop reads CASSSRAGYNEQFF. In DNA, the CDR3 is TGTGCCAGCAGTTCGAGGGCCGGGTACAATGAGCAGTTCTTC.

V is TRBV19 and J is TRBJ2-7; 10 positions agree with TRBD1. The trim removed 5 bases at V and 4 bases at J, leaving 5 bases unmatched. Germline V gene sequence: CDR1 LNHDA, CDR2 SQIVND (reference sequence). The CDR3 is 14 amino acids. CDR3 sequence: CASSLTGGRYEQYF. The CDR3 DNA reads TGTGCCAGTAGTTTGACAGGGGGCCGGTACGAGCAGTACTTC.

The V call is TRBV6-5, the J call TRBJ1-4; D might be TRBD1 (6 bases). The germline gives CDR1 MNHEY, CDR2 SVGAGI. CDR3 length: 16 residues. V lost 4 bases and J lost 4, with 16 bases in between. The CDR3 here is CASSFMDSTVNEKLFF. CDR3 nucleotide sequence: TGTGCCAGCAGTTTTATGGACAGTACCGTTAATGAAAAACTGTTTTTT.

This clone was counted only a few times. The chain employs TRBV29-1 and TRBJ1-6, with D unresolved. Trimming took 0 bases from V and 19 from J, leaving 16 bases between them. From germline, CDR1 is SQVTM and CDR2 ANQGSEA. CDR3 length: 12 amino acids. CDR3 loop: CSVEDKPGVYHF. The DNA of the CDR3 is TGCAGCGTTGAAGATAAACCAGGTGTCTATCACTTT.

The J gene is TRBJ1-5, the V gene TRBV7-2, with D uncertain. This CDR3 is built from 13 residues. Germline V gene lookup returns CDR1 SGHTA and CDR2 FQGNSA. V was clipped by 2 bases and J by 6 bases, with 8 bases between them. The CDR3 sequence: CASSLTVTQPQHF. CDR3 DNA sequence: TGTGCCAGCAGCTTAACTGTAACTCAGCCCCAGCATTTT.

The chain combines TRBV28 with TRBJ1-2, with 7 nucleotides matching TRBD1. With 6 bases clipped from V and 4 bases from J, the junction kept 8 bases outside the gene matches. This CDR3 comprises 14 residues. Germline V gives CDR1 MDHEN, CDR2 SYDVKM. The CDR3, as DNA: TGTGCCAGCAGGTCACAGGGGTCCGGCTATGGCTACACCTTC. Encoded protein: CASRSQGSGYGYTF.

The chain recombines TRBV18 with TRBJ2-7, with 7 bases aligning to TRBD1. There are 14 residues in the CDR3. Germline CDR1 KGHSH, CDR2 LQKENI. V was clipped by 5 bases and J by 3 bases; unmatched bases: 7. The CDR3 DNA is TGTGCCAGCTCAGAATGGGACAGTCACTACGAGCAGTACTTC. The encoded protein is CASSEWDSHYEQYF.

This clone was found once. The V gene is TRBV18, the J gene TRBJ2-1, with 8 nucleotides matching TRBD1. With V trimmed by 3 bases and J by 0 bases, 7 bases remained unmatched. Germline values: CDR1 KGHSH, CDR2 LQKENI. The CDR3 runs to 17 residues. CDR3 in amino acids: CASSPGQVILSYNEQFF. The CDR3 bases are TGTGCCAGCTCACCGGGACAGGTGATCCTCTCCTACAATGAGCAGTTCTTC.

Only one count was recorded for this clone. The chain couples TRBV9 to TRBJ1-2; no firm D call. The germline gives CDR1 SGDLS, CDR2 YYNGEE. The V end was cut by 5 bases, the J end by 5 bases, with 19 bases between. This CDR3 comprises 15 residues. The CDR3 sequence is CASRASEARNYGYTF. In DNA form, the CDR3 reads TGTGCCAGCAGGGCGAGTGAGGCACGAAATTATGGCTACACCTTC.

This sequence joins TRBV30 and TRBJ1-1; D is unresolved. Germline CDR1 and CDR2: GTSNPN and SVGIG (reference sequence). V was cut by 5 bases and J by 5 bases, with 9 bases left in between. This CDR3 spans 11 amino acids. In nucleotides, the CDR3 is TGTGCCTGGGCAGAAGTAACTGAAGCTTTCTTT. Translation: CAWAEVTEAFF.

In nucleotides, the CDR3 is TGTGCCAGCAGCGCCCGGACTAGGGGAGACACCGGGGAGCTGTTTTTT. It translates to CASSARTRGDTGELFF. This sequence joins TRBV9 and TRBJ2-2; 7 bases match TRBD2. Germline loops: CDR1 SGDLS, CDR2 YYNGEE. The CDR3 runs to 16 residues. The V gene end was trimmed by 3 bases and the J gene end by 3 bases; junction bases not matched to a gene: 8. Drawing the rest from reference TRBV9 and TRBJ2-2, the complete variable domain is DSGVTQTPKHLITATGQRVTLRCSPRSGDLSVYWYQQSLDQGLQFLIQYYNGEERAKGNILERFSAQQFPDLHSELNLSSLELGDSALYFCASSARTRGDTGELFFGEGSRLTVL.

This CDR3 reads CASSQDSLAGTDTQYF. The CDR3 nucleotides are TGCGCCAGCAGCCAAGATTCCCTAGCGGGCACAGATACGCAGTATTTT. The chain uses TRBV4-1 and TRBJ2-3; 7 bases line up with TRBD2. Germline CDR1 reads MGHRA; CDR2 reads YSYEKL. J was trimmed by 1 base and V by 0 bases; bases with no gene match: 4. The CDR3 is 16 residues long.

This clone was counted between two and nine times. This chain joins TRBV5-1 and TRBJ2-2; D possibly corresponds to TRBD2 (5 bases). With 5 bases removed from V and 5 bases from J, the gap between germline ends came to 10 bases. The CDR3 is made up of 13 amino acids. Germline V gives CDR1 SGHRS, CDR2 YFSETQ. This CDR3 reads CASSVLGTGELFF. CDR3 in DNA: TGCGCCAGCAGTGTACTAGGGACCGGGGAGCTGTTTTTT.